The subject of this entry is one T cell receptor beta chain. Its antigen remains unknown. Clones were sequenced by immunoSEQ multiplex PCR, and TCRdb holds only the in-frame ones, with some missing. Of 15,000 to 20,000 clones in the sample, approximately 80% are singletons; the top ten hold less than 2%. These data originate in a study of PD-L1 blockade in urothelial cancer. Looking at the study overall: Blood analysis occurred 3 weeks (second dose) and 6 weeks after treatment start. Study-wide points: Pretreatment TCR clonality in blood under the median foretold superior survival.

The V and J ends lost 1 base and 8 bases, in that order; junction bases with no gene match: 9. CDR1 and CDR2 (germline): SGHTA, FQGNSA. The CDR3 is 16 amino acids. Time point indicated: peripheral blood 6 weeks after treatment start. The sequence came from a man aged 45 to 65 with urothelial cancer. The sequences come from PBMCs, collected around atezolizumab (anti-PD-L1) treatment. J is TRBJ1-4 and V is TRBV7-2; TRBD1 aligns across 8 bases. The CDR3, as DNA: TGTGCCAGCAGCTTAGTGGGTCACAGGGGGGCCGAAAAACTGTTTTTT. Its protein product is CASSLVGHRGAEKLFF.